Listed below are T cell receptor beta chains from one sample, sequenced in a study of cytomegalovirus exposure and HLA in healthy donors. Assay: immunoSEQ multiplex PCR; the TCRdb copy retains only in-frame clones and omits some. The sample consists of tens of thousands of clones, about 69% of them appearing once. The source material was PBMCs. The receptor source for this set is a man aged 60-69 years in good health and CMV-seronegative. The CDR3 runs from the conserved cysteine through the conserved F or W. D genes are given only for firm matches. The size field is filled for only some rows; it gives once, few, many or a size class.

CDR3 DNA: TGCAGCGTCCGCCGAGGACAGGACTACGAGCAGTACTTC
CDR3 protein: CSVRRGQDYEQYF
D gene: TRBD1
V gene: TRBV29-1
J gene: TRBJ2-7
clone size: NA

CDR3 DNA: TGTGCCAGCAGGAGATTCGGGACTAGCGGGGGCGAGCAGTACTTC
CDR3 protein: CASRRFGTSGGEQYF
D gene: TRBD2
V gene: TRBV6-5
J gene: TRBJ2-7
clone size: once

CDR3 DNA: TGTGCCAGCGCGAGACAGGGGGGAGGCTACACCTTC
CDR3 protein: CASARQGGGYTF
D gene: TRBD1
V gene: TRBV19
J gene: TRBJ1-2
clone size: once

CDR3 DNA: TGTGCCAGCAGTTCCTCACCTAAACAGGGCAAATCCTACGAGCAGTACTTC
CDR3 protein: CASSSSPKQGKSYEQYF
D gene: NA
V gene: TRBV27
J gene: TRBJ2-7
clone size: NA

CDR3 DNA: TGTGCCAGCAGCTCAGTTACAGGGTCTAATAATTCACCCCTCCACTTT
CDR3 protein: CASSSVTGSNNSPLHF
D gene: NA
V gene: TRBV11-2
J gene: TRBJ1-6
clone size: NA

CDR3 DNA: TGTGCCAGCAGCTTAGGGTTTCTAGCGCGGGGGGAGCTGTTTTTT
CDR3 protein: CASSLGFLARGELFF
D gene: NA
V gene: TRBV7-2
J gene: TRBJ2-2
clone size: NA

CDR3 DNA: TGTGCCAGCAGTTTAGTGAGGGCAGGGAGGTTTGGAGAAAAACTGTTTTTT
CDR3 protein: CASSLVRAGRFGEKLFF
D gene: NA
V gene: TRBV28
J gene: TRBJ1-4
clone size: once

CDR3 DNA: TGTGCCAGCAGCTTAAACGGGAGGGCCTCCACAGATACGCAGTATTTT
CDR3 protein: CASSLNGRASTDTQYF
D gene: TRBD2
V gene: TRBV7-3
J gene: TRBJ2-3
clone size: NA

CDR3 DNA: TGTGCGACAGGCGATCGGTCGGGGGGACCCACAGATACGCAGTATTTT
CDR3 protein: CATGDRSGGPTDTQYF
D gene: NA
V gene: TRBV19
J gene: TRBJ2-3
clone size: NA

CDR3 DNA: TGTGCCTGGATCAGGGAGGGGAACACTGAAGCTTTCTTT
CDR3 protein: CAWIREGNTEAFF
D gene: NA
V gene: TRBV30
J gene: TRBJ1-1
clone size: NA

CDR3 DNA: TGCGCCAGCAGCTTGGTACAGACAGGGTTCTACGATGAGCAGTTCTTC
CDR3 protein: CASSLVQTGFYDEQFF
D gene: TRBD1
V gene: TRBV5-1
J gene: TRBJ2-1
clone size: NA

CDR3 DNA: TGTGCCTGGAGTCTGTCCCGGGACTTCCTATACACTAGACAGCCGCAGTATTTT
CDR3 protein: CAWSLSRDFLYTRQPQYF
D gene: NA
V gene: TRBV30
J gene: TRBJ2-3
clone size: NA

CDR3 DNA: TGTGCCAGAGGGGGGGGTGCAACTAATGAAAAACTGTTTTTT
CDR3 protein: CARGGGATNEKLFF
D gene: NA
V gene: TRBV2
J gene: TRBJ1-4
clone size: NA

CDR3 DNA: TGTGCCTGGAGTATTACAGGGGTTCGCACCGGGGAGCTGTTTTTT
CDR3 protein: CAWSITGVRTGELFF
D gene: TRBD1
V gene: TRBV30
J gene: TRBJ2-2
clone size: once

CDR3 DNA: TGTGCCAGCAACCCGTCAGGGGCGGGTAATTCACCCCTCCACTTT
CDR3 protein: CASNPSGAGNSPLHF
D gene: NA
V gene: TRBV27
J gene: TRBJ1-6
clone size: NA

CDR3 DNA: TGTGCCACCAGCGGTAGGGGGGGTAAGAACACTGAAGCTTTCTTT
CDR3 protein: CATSGRGGKNTEAFF
D gene: NA
V gene: TRBV15
J gene: TRBJ1-1
clone size: NA

CDR3 DNA: TGTGCCAGCAGACTGACAGGGGTCAGCAATCAGCCCCAGCATTTT
CDR3 protein: CASRLTGVSNQPQHF
D gene: TRBD1
V gene: TRBV6-1
J gene: TRBJ1-5
clone size: once

CDR3 DNA: TGCGCCAGCAGGTACCCGGGACAGAGCTACGAGCAGTACTTC
CDR3 protein: CASRYPGQSYEQYF
D gene: TRBD1
V gene: TRBV10-2
J gene: TRBJ2-7
clone size: NA